This entry lists 23 T cell receptor beta chains sequenced from one sample in a study of PD-L1 blockade in urothelial cancer. Time point defined: peripheral blood 6 weeks after treatment start. Libraries were prepared by immunoSEQ multiplex PCR; TCRdb keeps only in-frame clonotypes and omits some of them. The sample lists around 87,000 clones, over 65% occurring once. The source material was PBMCs, sampled around atezolizumab (anti-PD-L1) treatment. The receptors were gathered from an older man with urothelial cancer.

The table lists this clone with a count of one. The rearrangement uses TRBV19 and TRBJ1-2, with D uncertain. Between the trimmed V and J ends, which lost 0 bases and 6 bases, there was a span of 11 bases. Per germline, CDR1 LNHDA and CDR2 SQIVND (reference sequence). CDR3 size: 14 residues. This chain's CDR3 is CASSIDLWRDGYTF. DNA of the CDR3: TGTGCCAGTAGTATAGATCTATGGAGAGATGGCTACACCTTC.

The chain carries TRBV25-1 and TRBJ2-1; maybe TRBD2 (5 bases). The CDR3 covers 14 residues. CDR1 is MGHDK and CDR2 is SYGVNS in the germline V gene. V lost 1 base to trimming and J lost 9 bases, with 13 bases between them. The CDR3 here is CASSEFEGVSEQFF. The DNA of the CDR3 is TGTGCCAGCAGTGAATTTGAGGGAGTAAGTGAGCAGTTCTTC.

CDR3 DNA sequence: TGTGCCAGTAGTATGCTTGCGGGGCCCGCTGGGGCCAACGTCCTGACTTTC. As protein: CASSMLAGPAGANVLTF. The rearrangement links TRBV19 to TRBJ2-6; tentatively, D is TRBD2 (6 bases). Germline V gene data show CDR1 as LNHDA and CDR2 as SQIVND (reference sequence). Trimming removed 3 bases at V and 2 bases at J, with 14 bases between. CDR3 size: 17 residues.

The chain carries TRBV6-6 and TRBJ1-1; 8 nucleotides line up with TRBD1. Germline CDR1 MNHNY, CDR2 SVGAGI (reference sequence). CDR3 length: 13 residues. V was clipped by 5 bases and J by 1 base; unmatched bases: 0. Here the CDR3 reads CASSGQGNTEAFF. CDR3 sequence (DNA): TGTGCCAGCAGTGGACAGGGGAACACTGAAGCTTTCTTT.

J is TRBJ2-7 and V is TRBV7-9; 7 bases agree with TRBD2. CDR3 size: 15 residues. Germline values: CDR1 SEHNR, CDR2 FQNEAQ (reference sequence). The ends lost 2 bases at V and 7 bases at J; junction bases unmatched: 11. The CDR3 spells CASSLPTGGPWEQYF. The CDR3 coding sequence is TGTGCCAGCAGCTTACCCACGGGGGGTCCCTGGGAGCAGTACTTC.

The V call is TRBV6-6, the J call TRBJ1-2; 9 bases are shared with TRBD1. The V and J ends lost 6 bases and 7 bases, in that order; junction bases with no gene match: 12. CDR3 length equals 15 residues. CDR1 and CDR2 from the germline V gene are MNHNY and SVGAGI (reference sequence). The CDR3 protein is CASSAGRQGVFGYTF. In DNA, the CDR3 is TGTGCCAGCAGCGCTGGAAGACAGGGGGTCTTTGGCTACACCTTC.

This clone was detected only a few times. V gene TRBV5-4 combines with J gene TRBJ1-2, with a possible D match to TRBD1 (6 bases). V was clipped by 6 bases and J by 2 bases, with 17 bases between them. The CDR3 loop spans 15 amino acids. Germline V gene lookup returns CDR1 SGHNT and CDR2 YYREEE (reference sequence). The CDR3 DNA reads as TGTGCCAGCACCACCGGAATTGGACAGAACTATGGCTACACCTTC. Translating it yields CASTTGIGQNYGYTF.

The V gene is TRBV5-1, the J gene TRBJ1-1; 7 bases agree with TRBD1. The CDR3 covers 16 residues. Germline loops: CDR1 SGHRS, CDR2 YFSETQ. J was trimmed by 6 bases and V by 4 bases; bases with no gene match: 15. The CDR3 region is CASSQNSGTETPEAFF. In DNA, the CDR3 is TGCGCCAGCAGCCAGAATTCCGGGACAGAAACCCCTGAAGCTTTCTTT.

The V call is TRBV1, the J call TRBJ1-6; TRBD1, the table's D call, was not compared with the DNA. TRBV1 is a documented pseudogene. The length of the CDR3 is 15 residues. The CDR3 region is CTSTQTGGNNSPLHF. Written as DNA, the CDR3 is TGCACCAGCACCCAGACAGGGGGCAATAATTCACCCCTCCACTTT.

This chain uses TRBV21-1 with TRBJ1-2; TRBD1 is the table's D call and was not checked against the DNA. TRBV21-1 is a pseudogene. The CDR3 length is 16 residues. CDR3 loop: CASSKAPGACHYGYTF. CDR3 DNA: TGTGCCAGCAGCAAAGCGCCAGGGGCGTGTCACTATGGCTACACCTTC.

CDR3 sequence reads: CASSLSQGPGANVLTF. CDR3 nucleotides: TGTGCCAGCTCACTTTCGCAGGGTCCTGGGGCCAACGTCCTGACTTTC. V usage is TRBV18 and J usage is TRBJ2-6; the D gene is possibly TRBD1 (5 bases). Trimming stripped 4 bases from V and 2 bases from J, with 12 bases between. CDR1 and CDR2 from the germline V gene are KGHSH and LQKENI. CDR3 length: 16 amino acids.

The chain is built from TRBV23-1 and TRBJ1-5, with 9 nucleotides matching TRBD1. TRBV23-1 is an ORF, and what it does is uncertain. This CDR3 is built from 19 residues. After removal of 0 bases from V and 5 bases from J, the junction contained 14 bases not matched to a gene. The CDR3 loop reads CASSQSRTGESRNYQPQHF. Here the CDR3 DNA reads TGCGCCAGCAGTCAATCCAGGACAGGGGAGTCCCGGAATTATCAGCCCCAGCATTTT.

The genes are TRBV11-2 and TRBJ1-1; D call uncertain. The V end lost 5 bases, the J end lost 2 bases, and 6 bases lay between the germline ends. The CDR3 loop spans 12 amino acids. Germline V gene data show CDR1 as SGHAT and CDR2 as FQNNGV. The CDR3 coding sequence is TGTGCCAGCAGCCAGAACAACACTGAAGCTTTCTTT. The encoded protein is CASSQNNTEAFF.

The DNA of the CDR3 is TGTGCCAGCGCGCTAGGGGGTGAGCAGTTCTTC. Its protein is CASALGGEQFF. This sequence joins TRBV11-3 and TRBJ2-1, with D possibly being TRBD1 (6 bases). Trimming left V 8 bases short and J 9 bases short, with 11 bases between. The CDR3 totals 11 residues. Germline CDR1 and CDR2: SGHNT and YENEEA.

V and J are TRBV19 and TRBJ2-7; 8 nucleotides match TRBD1. This CDR3 has 15 residues. Germline values: CDR1 LNHDA, CDR2 SQIVND (reference sequence). V shed 5 bases, J shed 1 base, and the junction held 7 bases outside the gene matches. CDR3 DNA sequence: TGTGCCAGTAGTGCCCGGGACAGGTCTTCCTACGAGCAGTACTTC. Protein product: CASSARDRSSYEQYF.

The chain couples TRBV4-1 to TRBJ1-4, with D unresolved. V was shortened by 6 bases and J by 6 bases, with 14 bases between the two germline ends. Germline CDR1 and CDR2: MGHRA and YSYEKL. The CDR3 totals 14 residues. The CDR3 spells CASSHGGYDEKLFF. CDR3 bases: TGCGCCAGCAGTCATGGAGGATACGATGAAAAACTGTTTTTT.

V is TRBV7-9 and J is TRBJ2-5; D ambiguous. The CDR3 consists of 12 residues. The V end was cut by 5 bases, the J end by 5 bases, with 9 bases between. In germline, CDR1 is SEHNR, CDR2 FQNEAQ (reference sequence). The CDR3 loop reads CASSLRAETQYF. DNA of the CDR3: TGTGCCAGCAGCCTCCGAGCGGAGACCCAGTACTTC.

The chain combines TRBV10-3 with TRBJ1-1, with 8 bases that match TRBD1. The CDR3 has 15 residues. The V gene's germline CDR1 is ENHRY and CDR2 SYGVKD. The V and J ends lost 5 bases and 2 bases, in that order; junction bases with no gene match: 7. This CDR3 reads CAISWAQGENTEAFF. The CDR3 coding sequence is TGTGCCATCAGTTGGGCACAGGGGGAAAACACTGAAGCTTTCTTT.

The rearrangement uses TRBV19 and TRBJ1-6, with D perhaps matching TRBD1 (5 bases). The V and J ends lost 3 bases and 7 bases respectively, with 13 bases between them. Germline CDR1 reads LNHDA; CDR2 reads SQIVND (reference sequence). The CDR3 sequence is 15 residues long. CDR3 nucleotide sequence: TGTGCCAGTAGTATCTCCAGGGATGGAAATTCACCCCTCCACTTT. Translating gives CASSISRDGNSPLHF. The variable domain in full, completed from reference TRBV19 and TRBJ1-6, reads DGGITQSPKYLFRKEGQNVTLSCEQNLNHDAMYWYRQDPGQGLRLIYYSQIVNDFQKGDIAEGYSVSREKKESFPLTVTSAQKNPTAFYLCASSISRDGNSPLHFGNGTRLTVT.

The chain carries TRBV11-3 and TRBJ1-4, with 9 bases that match TRBD1. The V gene's germline CDR1 is SGHNT and CDR2 YENEEA. Trimming at V came to 6 bases and at J to 11 bases, leaving 13 bases not matched to a gene. This CDR3 has 15 residues. The CDR3 loop is CASSYRGQGMPKLFF. CDR3 DNA sequence: TGTGCCAGCAGTTACAGGGGGCAGGGTATGCCGAAACTGTTTTTT.

The CDR3 coding sequence is TGTGCCAGCAGCTTATCCACTAGCGCGGACGGGGAGCTGTTTTTT. It specifies CASSLSTSADGELFF. The gene calls are TRBV11-2 and TRBJ2-2; TRBD2 aligns across 7 bases. V gave up 2 bases and J gave up 7 bases; unmatched junction bases: 7. The CDR3 contains 15 residues. Germline loops: CDR1 SGHAT, CDR2 FQNNGV.

The V call is TRBV7-9, the J call TRBJ1-4; D ambiguous. V lost 1 base and J 0 bases, leaving 9 bases between the germline ends. Germline assignment: CDR1 SEHNR and CDR2 FQNEAQ (reference sequence). The CDR3 has 16 residues. CDR3 sequence: CASSLGSPATNEKLFF. CDR3 DNA: TGTGCCAGCAGCTTAGGTAGCCCCGCAACTAATGAAAAACTGTTTTTT.

The chain uses TRBV21-1 and TRBJ1-4; the table's D call TRBD1 went unverified against the DNA. TRBV21-1 corresponds to a pseudogene. The CDR3 loop spans 16 amino acids. The chain's CDR3 is CASSNGRGATNEKLFF. The CDR3 DNA reads TGTGCCAGCAGCAATGGCAGGGGAGCAACTAATGAAAAACTGTTTTTT.